These 10 T cell receptor beta chains originate from one sample sequenced in a study of CD8 T cells in Susac syndrome. After extraction with the RNeasy kit, roughly 0.5 to 1 ug of the RNA was reverse transcribed using random hexamers. TCRdb re-analysed the immunoSEQ multiplex PCR reads in MiXCR, keeping a single row per CDR3 protein. The sample includes under 150,000 distinct CDR3 sequences, over 85% of them seen just once. Sequencing input: CD8+ T cells from PBMCs. The source is a human donor in good health.

The V and J genes are TRBV9 and TRBJ1-1; 7 nucleotides agree with TRBD1. Losses at the gene ends were 0 bases for V and 3 bases for J; bases not matched to a gene: 2. The CDR3 extends over 14 amino acids. The germline V gene has CDR1 SGDLS and CDR2 YYNGEE. The CDR3 region has the DNA TGTGCCAGCAGCGTAGAGGGGGCCGACACTGAAGCTTTCTTT. Its translation: CASSVEGADTEAFF. Drawing the rest from reference TRBV9 and TRBJ1-1, the complete variable domain is DSGVTQTPKHLITATGQRVTLRCSPRSGDLSVYWYQQSLDQGLQFLIQYYNGEERAKGNILERFSAQQFPDLHSELNLSSLELGDSALYFCASSVEGADTEAFFGQGTRLTVV.

This clonotype showed up just once. CDR3 loop: CASSLQGVAEAFF. The CDR3 bases are TGCGCCAGCAGCTTGCAGGGAGTGGCTGAAGCTTTCTTT. The chain joins TRBV5-1 to TRBJ1-1, with D perhaps TRBD1 (5 bases). Germline V gene sequence: CDR1 SGHRS, CDR2 YFSETQ. This CDR3 is built from 13 residues. V gave up 1 base and J gave up 6 bases, with 10 bases separating them.

V usage is TRBV6-5 and J usage is TRBJ1-4; no clear D. The germline V gene encodes CDR1 MNHEY and CDR2 SVGAGI. This CDR3 has 14 residues. Trimming left V 8 bases short and J 0 bases short, with 10 bases between. The DNA of the CDR3 is TGTGCCAGCTCCTTAGATGCAACTAATGAAAAACTGTTTTTT. Translated, it gives CASSLDATNEKLFF.

The chain is built from TRBV19 and TRBJ2-3; a weak D match, TRBD2 (6 bases). Trimming cost V 8 bases and J 4 bases, with 13 bases left between them. This CDR3 is 13 amino acids long. CDR1 and CDR2 from the germline V gene are LNHDA and SQIVND (reference sequence). The CDR3 DNA reads TGTGCCAGTCACGGGGGACCCCCAGATACGCAGTATTTT. Its translation is CASHGGPPDTQYF.

The rearrangement joins TRBV4-1 to TRBJ2-5; D is undetermined. There are 14 residues in the CDR3. The V end lost 1 base, the J end lost 5 bases, and 11 bases lay between the germline ends. The germline CDR1 and CDR2 sequences are MGHRA and YSYEKL. The CDR3: CASSQVLTGETQYF. The CDR3 region has the DNA TGCGCCAGCAGCCAAGTACTAACCGGGGAGACCCAGTACTTC.

The chain combines TRBV7-9 with TRBJ2-7; the D gene is possibly TRBD2 (5 bases). The CDR3 length is 15 residues. From germline, CDR1 is SEHNR and CDR2 FQNEAQ (reference sequence). The V end was cut by 5 bases, the J end by 3 bases, with 17 bases between. The CDR3 nucleotides are TGTGCCAGCAGCCCTAGAGGACTGGGAGACTACGAGCAGTACTTC. It specifies CASSPRGLGDYEQYF.

The rearrangement joins TRBV28 to TRBJ2-7; no reliable D call. The CDR3 spans 14 residues. With 5 bases removed from V and 6 bases from J, the gap between germline ends came to 17 bases. CDR1 and CDR2 from the germline V gene are MDHEN and SYDVKM. In DNA, the CDR3 is TGTGCCAGCAGTCCTGGTGTTCCGGGCTCCGAGCAGTACTTC. Translation: CASSPGVPGSEQYF.

For the CDR3, the DNA is TGCAGTGCTAGCCGCCCGACTAGCGGGGTTAGCTCCTACGAGCAGTACTTC. Protein sequence: CSASRPTSGVSSYEQYF. The V gene is TRBV20-1, the J gene TRBJ2-7, with 11 bases fitting TRBD2. Germline V gives CDR1 DFQATT, CDR2 SNEGSKA (reference sequence). V shed 3 bases and J 0 bases; nucleotides not matched to a gene: 10. The CDR3 runs 17 residues.

This clonotype was observed once. The chain uses TRBV27 and TRBJ2-5, with TRBD1 matching 9 bases. Germline CDR1 MNHEY, CDR2 SMNVEV (reference sequence). V lost 6 bases and J lost 5; bases outside the gene matches: 10. The CDR3 has 15 residues. In nucleotides, the CDR3 is TGTGCCAGCAGCATTGGGGACAGGGTGGGCGAGACCCAGTACTTC. Its protein product is CASSIGDRVGETQYF.

Written as DNA, the CDR3 is TGCGCCAGCAGTGAGTCGTTAAGAACTAGCACAGATACGCAGTATTTT. Its translation: CASSESLRTSTDTQYF. The V gene is TRBV10-1, the J gene TRBJ2-3; D unclear. CDR3 length: 16 residues. Trimming removed 0 bases at V and 0 bases at J, with 10 bases between. Germline-derived CDR1 and CDR2 are WNHNN and SYGVQD (reference sequence).